This T cell receptor (beta chain) was identified in a study of blood T cell repertoires in COVID-19. Study context: Specimens from acute and convalescent COVID-19 originated in the United States, Italy and Spain. The cDNA or gDNA used as material had been derived from T cells, B-cell-depleted T cells, or PBMCs.

V lost 8 bases to trimming and J lost 6 bases; unmatched junction nucleotides: 12. The CDR3 sequence is 15 residues long. Germline V gene sequence: CDR1 LNHDA, CDR2 SQIVND (reference sequence). Repertoires were generated with immunoSEQ multiplex PCR, while TCRdb's copy carries only in-frame clones and drops some. The repertoire holds around 180,000 clones, with approximately 81% as singletons. The chain has TRBV19 and TRBJ2-1; 8 positions agree with TRBD2. The sequencing input was peripheral blood. This receptor was identified in a woman older than 75 with active or convalescent COVID-19. CDR3 nucleotide sequence: TGTGCCAGTGGCCCATTAGGCGGGAGGATCAATGAGCAGTTCTTC. Its translation is CASGPLGGRINEQFF.